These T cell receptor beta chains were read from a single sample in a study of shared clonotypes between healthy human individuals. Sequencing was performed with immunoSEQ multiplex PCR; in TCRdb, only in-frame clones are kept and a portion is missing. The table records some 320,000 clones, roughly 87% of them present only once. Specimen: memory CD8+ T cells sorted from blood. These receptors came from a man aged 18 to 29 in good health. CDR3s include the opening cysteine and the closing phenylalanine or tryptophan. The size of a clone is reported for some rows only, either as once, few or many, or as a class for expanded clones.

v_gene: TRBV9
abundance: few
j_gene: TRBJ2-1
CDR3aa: CASSVASLAGGQQFF

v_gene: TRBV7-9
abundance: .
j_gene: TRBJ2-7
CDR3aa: CASSLEREDSYEQYF

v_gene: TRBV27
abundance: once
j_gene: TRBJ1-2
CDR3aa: CASSPLSDRASYTF

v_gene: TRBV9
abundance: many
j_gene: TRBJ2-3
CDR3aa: CASSVVAAPTVTDTQYF

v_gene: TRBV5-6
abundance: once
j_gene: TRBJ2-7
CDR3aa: CASSLDSQETYEQYF

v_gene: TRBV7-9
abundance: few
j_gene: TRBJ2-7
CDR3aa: CASSLSSVSYEQYF

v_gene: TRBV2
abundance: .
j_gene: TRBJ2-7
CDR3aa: CASSDWHEQYF

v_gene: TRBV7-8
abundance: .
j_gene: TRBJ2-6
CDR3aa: CASSKDRAGANVLTF

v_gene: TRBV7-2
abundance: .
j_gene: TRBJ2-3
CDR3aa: CASSPRTSAATDTQYF

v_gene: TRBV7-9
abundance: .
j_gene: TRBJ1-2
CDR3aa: CASGLGQGLYGYTF

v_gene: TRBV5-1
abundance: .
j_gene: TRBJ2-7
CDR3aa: CASSFFQRYYEQYF

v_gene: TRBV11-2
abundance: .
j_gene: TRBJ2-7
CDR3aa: CASSLHPGTIGYEQYF

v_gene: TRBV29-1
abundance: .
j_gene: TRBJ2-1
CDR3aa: CSVHPSGSSYNEQFF

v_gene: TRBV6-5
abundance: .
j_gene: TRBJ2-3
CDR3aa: CASSYSLGDTHTQYF

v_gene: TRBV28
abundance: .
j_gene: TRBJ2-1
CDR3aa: CASSLQGSNEQFF

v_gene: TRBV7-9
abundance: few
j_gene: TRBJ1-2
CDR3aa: CASTPPPGGYYGYTF

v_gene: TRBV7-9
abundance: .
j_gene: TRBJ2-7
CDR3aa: CASSLSYEQYF

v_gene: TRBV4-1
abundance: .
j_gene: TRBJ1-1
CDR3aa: CASTLRRGNTEAFF

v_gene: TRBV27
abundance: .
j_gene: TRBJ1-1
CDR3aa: CASSFQNTEAFF

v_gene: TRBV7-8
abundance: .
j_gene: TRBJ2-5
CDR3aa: CASSPLGAAQETQYF

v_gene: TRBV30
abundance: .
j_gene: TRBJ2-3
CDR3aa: CGLAELDTDTQYF

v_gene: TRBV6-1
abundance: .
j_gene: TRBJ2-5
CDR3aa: CASSELRGVAIETQYF

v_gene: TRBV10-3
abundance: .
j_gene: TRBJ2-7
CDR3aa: CAISGKGLTSYEQYF

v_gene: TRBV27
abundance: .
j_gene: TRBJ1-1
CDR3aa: CASSLGTLTGARTEAFF